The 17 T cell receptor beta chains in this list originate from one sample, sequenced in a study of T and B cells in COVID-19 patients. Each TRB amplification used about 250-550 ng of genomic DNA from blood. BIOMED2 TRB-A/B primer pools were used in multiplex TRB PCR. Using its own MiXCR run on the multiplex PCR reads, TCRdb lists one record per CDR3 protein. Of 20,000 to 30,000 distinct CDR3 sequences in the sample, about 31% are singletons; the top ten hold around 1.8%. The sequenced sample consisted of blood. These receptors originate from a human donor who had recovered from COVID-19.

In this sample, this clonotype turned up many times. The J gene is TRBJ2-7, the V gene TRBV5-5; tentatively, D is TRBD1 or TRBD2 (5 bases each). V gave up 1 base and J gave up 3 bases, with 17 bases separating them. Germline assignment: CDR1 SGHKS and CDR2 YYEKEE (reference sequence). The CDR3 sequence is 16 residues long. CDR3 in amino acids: CASSLSAGTALYEQYF. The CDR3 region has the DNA TGTGCCAGCAGCTTGTCGGCTGGGACGGCGCTCTACGAGCAGTACTTC. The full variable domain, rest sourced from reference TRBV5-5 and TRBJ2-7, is DAGVTQSPTHLIKTRGQQVTLRCSPISGHKSVSWYQQVLGQGPQFIFQYYEKEERGRGNFPDRFSARQFPNYSSELNVNALLLGDSALYLCASSLSAGTALYEQYFGPGTRLTVT.

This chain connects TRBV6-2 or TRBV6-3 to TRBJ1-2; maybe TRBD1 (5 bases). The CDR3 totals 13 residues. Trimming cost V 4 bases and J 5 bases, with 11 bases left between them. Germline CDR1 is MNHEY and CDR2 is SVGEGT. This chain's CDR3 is CASSLAGQYGYTF. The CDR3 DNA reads TGTGCCAGCAGTTTGGCCGGACAATATGGCTACACCTTC.

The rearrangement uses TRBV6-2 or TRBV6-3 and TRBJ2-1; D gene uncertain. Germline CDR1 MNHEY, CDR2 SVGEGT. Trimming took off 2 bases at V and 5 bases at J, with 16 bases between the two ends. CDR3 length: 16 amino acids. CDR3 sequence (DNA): TGTGCCAGCAGTTACACAGTTCTTGCCGGGCACAATGAGCAGTTCTTC. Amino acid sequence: CASSYTVLAGHNEQFF.

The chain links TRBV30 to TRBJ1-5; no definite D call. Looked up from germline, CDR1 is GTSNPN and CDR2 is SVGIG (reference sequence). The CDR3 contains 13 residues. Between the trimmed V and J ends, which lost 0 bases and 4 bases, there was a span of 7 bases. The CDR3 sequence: CAWSVSLNQPQHF. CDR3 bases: TGTGCCTGGAGTGTAAGCTTAAATCAGCCCCAGCATTTT.

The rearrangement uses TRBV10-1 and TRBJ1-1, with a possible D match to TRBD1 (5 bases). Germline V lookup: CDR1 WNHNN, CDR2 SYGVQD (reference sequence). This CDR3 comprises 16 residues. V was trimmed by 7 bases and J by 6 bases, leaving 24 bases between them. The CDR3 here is CASISGAAGGKSEAFF. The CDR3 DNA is TGCGCCAGCATTAGTGGGGCCGCGGGGGGGAAGTCTGAAGCTTTCTTT.

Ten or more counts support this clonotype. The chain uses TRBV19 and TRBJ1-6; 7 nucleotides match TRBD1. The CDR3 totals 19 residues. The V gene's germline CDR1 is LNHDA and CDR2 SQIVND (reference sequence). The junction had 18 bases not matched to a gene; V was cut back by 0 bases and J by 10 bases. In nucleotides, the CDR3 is TGTGCCAGTAGTATAGACGGGACAGTCACCGGCCTTGGATTCTCACCCCTCCACTTT. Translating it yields CASSIDGTVTGLGFSPLHF.

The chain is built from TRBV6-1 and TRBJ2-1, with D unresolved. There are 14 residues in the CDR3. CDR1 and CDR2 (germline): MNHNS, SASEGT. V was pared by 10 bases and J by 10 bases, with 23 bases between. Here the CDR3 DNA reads TGTGCCACCTTAGACCGGGCCTACCTAAGGGAGCAGTTCTTC. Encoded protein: CATLDRAYLREQFF.

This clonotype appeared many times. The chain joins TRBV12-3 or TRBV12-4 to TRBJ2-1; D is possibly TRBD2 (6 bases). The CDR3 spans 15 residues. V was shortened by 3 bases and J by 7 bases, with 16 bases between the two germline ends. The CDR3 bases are TGTGCCAGCAGTTTCGGAGGGCCCGGGGGAAATGAGCAGTTCTTC. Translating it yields CASSFGGPGGNEQFF.

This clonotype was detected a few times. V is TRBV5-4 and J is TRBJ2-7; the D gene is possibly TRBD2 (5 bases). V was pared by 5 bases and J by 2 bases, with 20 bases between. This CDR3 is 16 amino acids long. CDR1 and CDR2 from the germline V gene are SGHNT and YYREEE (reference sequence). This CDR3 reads CASSGLPRVSTYEQYF. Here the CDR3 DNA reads TGTGCCAGCAGTGGACTCCCCCGGGTGTCAACCTACGAGCAGTACTTC.

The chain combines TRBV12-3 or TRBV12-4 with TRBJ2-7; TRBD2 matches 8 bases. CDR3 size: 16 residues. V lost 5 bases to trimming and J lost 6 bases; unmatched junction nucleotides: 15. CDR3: CASSPSGSGVLGEQYF. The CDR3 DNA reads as TGTGCCAGCAGTCCCTCAGGTAGCGGGGTTCTGGGCGAGCAGTACTTC.

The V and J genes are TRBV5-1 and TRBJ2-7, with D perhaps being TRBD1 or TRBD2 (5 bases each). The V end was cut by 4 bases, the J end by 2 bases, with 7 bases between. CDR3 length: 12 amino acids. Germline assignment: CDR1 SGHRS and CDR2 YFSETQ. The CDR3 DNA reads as TGCGCCAGCAGCACGGGGCCCTACGAGCAGTACTTC. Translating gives CASSTGPYEQYF.

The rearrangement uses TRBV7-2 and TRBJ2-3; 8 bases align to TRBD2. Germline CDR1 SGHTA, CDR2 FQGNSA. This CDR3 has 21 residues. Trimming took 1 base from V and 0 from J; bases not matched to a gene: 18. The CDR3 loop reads CASSLVPSGSFAPDSTDTQYF. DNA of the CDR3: TGTGCCAGCAGCTTAGTCCCCAGCGGGAGTTTTGCCCCTGATAGCACAGATACGCAGTATTTT.

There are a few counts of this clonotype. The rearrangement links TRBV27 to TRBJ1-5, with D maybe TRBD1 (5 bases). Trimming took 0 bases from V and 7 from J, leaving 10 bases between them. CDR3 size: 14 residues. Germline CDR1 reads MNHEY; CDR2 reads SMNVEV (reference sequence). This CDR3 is CASSLSGDLQPQHF. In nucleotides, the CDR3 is TGTGCCAGCAGTTTATCGGGGGATCTGCAGCCCCAGCATTTT.

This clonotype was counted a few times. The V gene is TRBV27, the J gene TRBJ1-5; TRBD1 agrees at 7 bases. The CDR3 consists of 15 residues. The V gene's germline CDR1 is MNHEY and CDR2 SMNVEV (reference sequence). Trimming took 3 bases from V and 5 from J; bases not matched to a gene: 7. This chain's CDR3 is CASSFSTGRYQPQHF. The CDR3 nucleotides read TGTGCCAGCAGTTTTTCGACAGGGCGTTATCAGCCCCAGCATTTT.

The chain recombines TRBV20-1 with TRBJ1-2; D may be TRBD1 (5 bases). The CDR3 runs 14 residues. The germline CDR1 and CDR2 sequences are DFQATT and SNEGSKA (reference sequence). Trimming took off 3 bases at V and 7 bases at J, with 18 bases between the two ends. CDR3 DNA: TGCAGTGCTAGGCCCCAGGGAGGGATCGCTGGCTACACCTTC. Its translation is CSARPQGGIAGYTF.

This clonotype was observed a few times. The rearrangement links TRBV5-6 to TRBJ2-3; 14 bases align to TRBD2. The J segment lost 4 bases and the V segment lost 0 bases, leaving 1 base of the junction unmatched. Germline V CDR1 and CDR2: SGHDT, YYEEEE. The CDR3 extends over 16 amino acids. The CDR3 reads CASSLGLAGGPDTQYF. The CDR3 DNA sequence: TGTGCCAGCAGCTTGGGACTAGCGGGGGGGCCAGATACGCAGTATTTT.

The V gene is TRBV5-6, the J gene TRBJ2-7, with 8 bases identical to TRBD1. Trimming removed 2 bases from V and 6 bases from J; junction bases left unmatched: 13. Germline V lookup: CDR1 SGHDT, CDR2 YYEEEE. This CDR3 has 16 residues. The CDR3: CASSFRQGSTSGEQYF. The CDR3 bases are TGTGCCAGCAGCTTTCGACAGGGGTCGACCTCTGGCGAGCAGTACTTC.